Following are 2 T cell receptor beta chains from one sample sequenced in a study of T cell changes during pregnancy in multiple sclerosis. Generated by immunoSEQ multiplex PCR, the TCRdb table keeps only in-frame clones and is missing some. The repertoire has 35,000 or so clones, roughly 93% of them found once; the top ten carry about 0.41%. The specimen was CD4+ T cells from peripheral blood mononuclear cells, collected in the first trimester of pregnancy. All receptors come from a female donor with multiple sclerosis, enrolled in a pregnancy study.

The gene calls are TRBV7-2 and TRBJ2-1; D not resolved. Looked up from germline, CDR1 is SGHTA and CDR2 is FQGNSA. The CDR3 totals 15 residues. Trimming stripped 5 bases from V and 4 bases from J, with 15 bases between. DNA for the CDR3: TGTGCCAGCAGCAAGACACTTACTTCTTACAATGAGCAGTTCTTC. It is translated as CASSKTLTSYNEQFF. Combining the CDR3 with reference TRBV7-2 and TRBJ2-1 gives the whole variable domain GAGVSQSPSNKVTEKGKDVELRCDPISGHTALYWYRQSLGQGLEFLIYFQGNSAPDKSGLPSDRFSAERTGGSVSTLTIQRTQQEDSAVYLCASSKTLTSYNEQFFGPGTRLTVL.

V gene TRBV11-2 combines with J gene TRBJ1-1; no reliable D call. Germline V gives CDR1 SGHAT, CDR2 FQNNGV. The CDR3 sequence is 12 residues long. V lost 3 bases and J 4 bases, leaving 6 bases between the germline ends. CDR3 sequence (DNA): TGTGCCAGCAGCTTCAGTGGCACTGAAGCTTTCTTT. Protein product: CASSFSGTEAFF. Using reference TRBV11-2 and TRBJ1-1 for the parts outside the CDR3, the full variable domain is EAGVAQSPRYKIIEKRQSVAFWCNPISGHATLYWYQQILGQGPKLLIQFQNNGVVDDSQLPKDRFSAERLKGVDSTLKIQPAKLEDSAVYLCASSFSGTEAFFGQGTRLTVV.